One sample yielded the 29 T cell receptor beta chains listed below, sequenced in a study of vaccination and CD4 T cells after COVID-19. TCRdb passed the PCR reads through MiXCR, listing each CDR3 protein once. Of around 37,000 distinct CDR3 sequences listed, 36% are singletons. The time point: late sampling 161 to 241 days after vaccination in three convalescent patients. The sample consisted of CD4+ T cells from blood, taken about 7 months after SARS-CoV-2 vaccination. The receptors stem from a human donor who had recovered from COVID-19.

The V gene is TRBV6-2 or TRBV6-3, the J gene TRBJ2-7; the match to TRBD2 covers 7 bases. CDR3 length: 15 amino acids. With 6 bases clipped from V and 2 bases from J, the junction kept 10 bases outside the gene matches. Germline V CDR1 and CDR2: MNHEY, SVGEGT. In nucleotides, the CDR3 is TGTGCCAGCAGATCTCTAGCGGATATAACCTACGAGCAGTACTTC. It codes for CASRSLADITYEQYF.

The V call is TRBV4-3, the J call TRBJ1-2, with D maybe TRBD1 (5 bases). CDR3 length: 15 amino acids. V lost 4 bases to trimming and J lost 3 bases, with 15 bases between them. Germline loops: CDR1 LGHNA, CDR2 YSLEER. DNA for the CDR3: TGCGCCAGCAGCCCCGGGTCCGCGGGGGACTATGGCTACACCTTC. Protein sequence: CASSPGSAGDYGYTF.

This clonotype was detected a few times. The chain joins TRBV19 to TRBJ2-2; D gene ambiguous. CDR1 is LNHDA and CDR2 is SQIVND in the germline V gene (reference sequence). V gave up 4 bases and J gave up 12 bases, with 18 bases separating them. This CDR3 spans 14 amino acids. CDR3 nucleotides: TGTGCCAGTAGTACTGTACACGGCTCAGCGAAGCTGTTTTTT. It encodes CASSTVHGSAKLFF.

CDR3 sequence (DNA): TGCAGTGCTAGAGTGGGGTTTCGCAATCAGCCCCAGCATTTT. This gives the protein CSARVGFRNQPQHF. The J gene is TRBJ1-5, the V gene TRBV20-1; the D is unclear. Trimming pared 1 base from V and 2 bases from J, leaving 9 bases between. This CDR3 is 14 amino acids long. The germline V gene encodes CDR1 DFQATT and CDR2 SNEGSKA (reference sequence).

The V call is TRBV20-1, the J call TRBJ2-1, with 7 bases matching TRBD2. The length of the CDR3 is 13 residues. Trimming cost V 5 bases and J 7 bases; bases outside gene matches: 8. The V gene's germline CDR1 is DFQATT and CDR2 SNEGSKA (reference sequence). CDR3 coding DNA: TGCAGTGCTTACCTCGGACTAGTGAATGAGCAGTTCTTC. Translated: CSAYLGLVNEQFF.

The chain joins TRBV28 to TRBJ1-1; TRBD1 agrees at 8 bases. CDR1 is MDHEN and CDR2 is SYDVKM in the germline V gene. The CDR3 extends over 15 amino acids. The junction had 6 bases not matched to a gene; V was cut back by 2 bases and J by 4 bases. The CDR3 loop is CASSLPGGRSTEAFF. CDR3 bases: TGTGCCAGCAGTTTACCAGGGGGCAGGAGCACTGAAGCTTTCTTT.

This clonotype was counted a single time. The V gene is TRBV4-1, the J gene TRBJ2-5; D is unresolved. Trimming removed 3 bases from V and 5 bases from J, with 10 bases in between. Germline CDR1 reads MGHRA; CDR2 reads YSYEKL. The CDR3 extends over 13 amino acids. The CDR3 spells CASSQVMVETQYF. For the CDR3, the DNA is TGCGCCAGCAGCCAGGTTATGGTGGAGACCCAGTACTTC.

This clonotype was detected a few times. The gene calls are TRBV20-1 and TRBJ2-5; 14 bases are shared with TRBD2. CDR1 is DFQATT, CDR2 SNEGSKA, per germline (reference sequence). The CDR3 covers 14 residues. Trimming cost V 5 bases and J 4 bases; bases outside gene matches: 3. The CDR3 reads CSAPGTSGGETQYF. The CDR3, as DNA: TGCAGTGCTCCCGGGACTAGCGGGGGAGAGACCCAGTACTTC.

This clonotype showed up just a few times. This chain connects TRBV20-1 to TRBJ2-7, with 13 nucleotides matching TRBD2. CDR3 size: 13 residues. With 6 bases clipped from V and 3 bases from J, the junction kept 2 bases outside the gene matches. Germline values: CDR1 DFQATT, CDR2 SNEGSKA (reference sequence). The CDR3 is CSATSGRGYEQYF. The CDR3 nucleotides read TGCAGTGCCACTAGCGGGAGGGGCTACGAGCAGTACTTC.

This clonotype was found a few times. The chain carries TRBV4-1 and TRBJ1-1, with D perhaps TRBD1 (5 bases). Germline-derived CDR1 and CDR2 are MGHRA and YSYEKL. The CDR3 is 14 residues long. V lost 0 bases and J lost 8, with 13 bases in between. The CDR3: CASSQEQTRDEAFF. The CDR3 DNA is TGCGCCAGCAGCCAAGAACAGACAAGGGACGAAGCTTTCTTT.

The chain links TRBV7-3 to TRBJ2-7; D is possibly TRBD1 (5 bases). From germline, CDR1 is SGHTA and CDR2 FQGTGA. Trimming took 5 bases from V and 2 from J, leaving 13 bases between them. The CDR3 is made up of 14 amino acids. In DNA, the CDR3 is TGTGCCAGCAGCCACAGGAAGGGAACCTACGAGCAGTACTTC. Protein product: CASSHRKGTYEQYF.

This clonotype showed up just a few times. CDR3 nucleotide sequence: TGTGCCAGCAGTTCCCTCCTTAGCGGGAGTGGCGGCACAGATACGCAGTATTTT. It encodes CASSSLLSGSGGTDTQYF. This chain connects TRBV27 to TRBJ2-3, with 9 bases fitting TRBD2. CDR1 MNHEY and CDR2 SMNVEV come from the germline V gene (reference sequence). V shed 4 bases, J shed 1 base, and the junction held 12 bases outside the gene matches. The CDR3 has 18 residues.

The chain employs TRBV24-1 and TRBJ2-1; D unresolved. The CDR3 consists of 15 residues. V lost 4 bases to trimming and J lost 6 bases, with 15 bases between them. Germline V lookup: CDR1 KGHDR, CDR2 SFDVKD. The CDR3 spells CATSEGPTVSNEQFF. The CDR3 DNA reads TGTGCCACCAGTGAAGGGCCCACGGTAAGCAATGAGCAGTTCTTC.

This rearrangement joins TRBV20-1 to TRBJ2-1; 16 bases map to TRBD2. The J segment lost 3 bases and the V segment lost 6 bases, leaving 17 bases of the junction unmatched. CDR1 DFQATT and CDR2 SNEGSKA come from the germline V gene (reference sequence). The CDR3 runs 20 residues. DNA of the CDR3: TGCAGTGCCCTGAAGCGCTCAGGGACTAGCGGGAGGGTAGGCTACAATGAGCAGTTCTTC. This sequence encodes CSALKRSGTSGRVGYNEQFF.

The chain is built from TRBV19 and TRBJ1-1; the D gene is possibly TRBD1 (5 bases). Germline V CDR1 and CDR2: LNHDA, SQIVND (reference sequence). Trimming stripped 3 bases from V and 4 bases from J, with 12 bases between. The CDR3 runs to 14 residues. The CDR3 nucleotides are TGTGCCAGTAGTATGACAGCCCAGTCCACTGAAGCTTTCTTT. Its translation: CASSMTAQSTEAFF.

The rearrangement uses TRBV7-3 and TRBJ2-1; 10 nucleotides agree with TRBD1. V lost 5 bases, J lost 7 bases, and 14 bases stayed unmatched. The CDR3 totals 17 residues. CDR1 is SGHTA and CDR2 is FQGTGA in the germline V gene. CDR3 in DNA: TGTGCCAGCAGCCCACTGGGACAGGGGATAGGGGATAATGAGCAGTTCTTC. Its protein product is CASSPLGQGIGDNEQFF.

V gene TRBV19 combines with J gene TRBJ2-7; 8 bases fit TRBD1. Germline V gives CDR1 LNHDA, CDR2 SQIVND (reference sequence). The trim removed 4 bases at V and 2 bases at J, leaving 10 bases unmatched. The CDR3 has 16 residues. CDR3 in amino acids: CASSTNDRGYTYEQYF. The DNA of the CDR3 is TGTGCCAGTAGTACCAATGACAGGGGCTATACCTACGAGCAGTACTTC.

The V call is TRBV7-2, the J call TRBJ1-1; D is unresolved. This CDR3 is built from 14 residues. Trimming removed 7 bases at V and 5 bases at J, with 17 bases between. Germline V gene data show CDR1 as SGHTA and CDR2 as FQGNSA. The CDR3 protein is CASTPGWAGTEAFF. CDR3 nucleotides: TGTGCCAGCACCCCCGGGTGGGCCGGGACTGAAGCTTTCTTT. Full variable domain (remainder filled in from reference TRBV7-2 and TRBJ1-1): GAGVSQSPSNKVTEKGKDVELRCDPISGHTALYWYRQSLGQGLEFLIYFQGNSAPDKSGLPSDRFSAERTGGSVSTLTIQRTQQEDSAVYLCASTPGWAGTEAFFGQGTRLTVV.

The rearrangement joins TRBV19 to TRBJ1-5, with TRBD1 as a possible D gene (6 bases). V was cut by 3 bases and J by 0 bases, with 12 bases left in between. The CDR3 extends over 16 amino acids. Germline V gene data show CDR1 as LNHDA and CDR2 as SQIVND (reference sequence). The CDR3 DNA reads as TGTGCCAGTAGTATCAGGGGTAGGGATAGCAATCAGCCCCAGCATTTT. Translating it yields CASSIRGRDSNQPQHF.

CDR3 sequence reads: CASSPRGAYEQYF. The CDR3, as DNA: TGCGCCAGCAGCCCCAGGGGAGCCTACGAGCAGTACTTC. J is TRBJ2-7 and V is TRBV5-1; D is perhaps TRBD1 (6 bases). The CDR3 is made up of 13 amino acids. Trimming shortened V by 4 bases and J by 2 bases, and 10 bases separated the two germline ends. Germline assignment: CDR1 SGHRS and CDR2 YFSETQ.

The gene calls are TRBV28 and TRBJ2-7, with TRBD1 matching 8 bases. Germline V CDR1 and CDR2: MDHEN, SYDVKM. Germline trimming cut 6 bases from V and 6 bases from J; bases unmatched to any gene: 7. CDR3 length: 13 amino acids. CDR3 residues: CASRDRGHGEQYF. CDR3 bases: TGTGCCAGCAGAGACAGGGGCCATGGCGAGCAGTACTTC. Full variable domain (rest looked up from reference TRBV28 and TRBJ2-7): DVKVTQSSRYLVKRTGEKVFLECVQDMDHENMFWYRQDPGLGLRLIYFSYDVKMKEKGDIPEGYSVSREKKERFSLILESASTNQTSMYLCASRDRGHGEQYFGPGTRLTVT.

This clonotype was counted a few times. The J gene is TRBJ2-1, the V gene TRBV7-9; 11 bases map to TRBD2. The germline V gene has CDR1 SEHNR and CDR2 FQNEAQ (reference sequence). With 5 bases clipped from V and 7 bases from J, the junction kept 10 bases outside the gene matches. This CDR3 is built from 16 residues. Here the CDR3 DNA reads TGTGCCAGCAGCCGACTAGCGGGAATGATCGTAAATGAGCAGTTCTTC. It encodes CASSRLAGMIVNEQFF.

This chain joins TRBV7-2 and TRBJ2-1, with D possibly TRBD2 on 5 matching bases. V lost 2 bases, J lost 7 bases, and 21 bases lay in between. The CDR3 covers 17 residues. Germline CDR1 and CDR2: SGHTA and FQGNSA. Written as DNA, the CDR3 is TGTGCCAGCAGCTTAAATTCAAGAGCGTCAAGGAGGAATGAGCAGTTCTTC. It codes for CASSLNSRASRRNEQFF.

The chain is built from TRBV10-3 and TRBJ2-1; D is unresolved. The V and J ends lost 11 bases and 1 base respectively, with 12 bases between them. The CDR3 runs 13 residues. Germline V gives CDR1 ENHRY, CDR2 SYGVKD. The CDR3 region has the DNA TGTGCCGTTGGCGACTCTTCCTACAATGAGCAGTTCTTC. Translated: CAVGDSSYNEQFF.

The chain combines TRBV30 with TRBJ2-7; 10 bases map to TRBD1. Germline CDR1 and CDR2: GTSNPN and SVGIG (reference sequence). There are 15 residues in the CDR3. V shed 3 bases, J shed 5 bases, and the junction held 10 bases outside the gene matches. The CDR3 DNA follows: TGTGCCTGGAGCCCCGGGACAGGGGATATGGACGAGCAGTACTTC. This sequence encodes CAWSPGTGDMDEQYF.

This clonotype was counted once. V gene TRBV2 combines with J gene TRBJ1-5; no clear D gene. CDR1 and CDR2 from the germline V gene are SNHLY and FYNNEI. The V gene lost 5 bases and the J gene lost 1 base, with 18 bases spanning the gap. The CDR3 loop spans 17 amino acids. The CDR3 coding sequence is TGTGCCAGCAGTCGAAGCCGGGCAGGTAAAAGCAATCAGCCCCAGCATTTT. It encodes CASSRSRAGKSNQPQHF.

This chain connects TRBV12-3 or TRBV12-4 to TRBJ2-3, with D tentatively TRBD1 (6 bases). Between the trimmed V and J ends, which lost 6 bases and 2 bases, there was a span of 15 bases. This CDR3 is built from 15 residues. This chain's CDR3 is CASSLTGLLTDTQYF. For the CDR3, the DNA is TGTGCCAGCAGCCTAACAGGGCTGCTCACAGATACGCAGTATTTT.

This clonotype was found once. The chain combines TRBV7-8 with TRBJ2-7; 11 bases match TRBD2. This CDR3 spans 15 amino acids. V dropped 3 bases and J dropped 2; count of bases not matched to a gene: 3. Per germline, CDR1 SGHVS and CDR2 FQNEAQ. For the CDR3, the DNA is TGTGCCAGCAGCTTCGGGACTAGCGGAACCTACGAGCAGTACTTC. Protein product: CASSFGTSGTYEQYF.

This clonotype was detected only once. The chain couples TRBV24-1 to TRBJ2-1; no firm D call. Germline CDR1 is KGHDR and CDR2 is SFDVKD. CDR3 size: 15 residues. Trimming stripped 0 bases from V and 6 bases from J, with 11 bases between. CDR3 DNA: TGTGCCACCAGTGATTTGACAGATATATCCAATGAGCAGTTCTTC. This sequence encodes CATSDLTDISNEQFF.